These 3 T cell receptor beta chains came from one sample sequenced in a study of T-cell reconstitution after alpha-beta-depleted transplantation in children. Using unique molecular identifiers, the investigators prepared the TCRbeta library. TCRdb processed the PCR reads anew with MiXCR; each CDR3 protein has one entry. The table records some 590,000 distinct CDR3 sequences, about 11% of them present only once. The sample in question was PBMCs from the stem cell graft donor, obtained from the stem cell graft. These receptors originate from a human donor who donated a stem cell graft to a child with acute myeloid leukemia.

This clonotype showed up just a few times. V and J are TRBV20-1 and TRBJ2-3; D might be TRBD2 (5 bases). Trimming stripped 6 bases from V and 4 bases from J, with 14 bases between. The CDR3 sequence is 13 residues long. The V gene's germline CDR1 is DFQATT and CDR2 SNEGSKA (reference sequence). CDR3 protein: CSAQDSAADTQYF. The DNA for the CDR3 is TGCAGTGCCCAGGACTCCGCCGCAGATACGCAGTATTTT.

The rearrangement links TRBV30 to TRBJ1-3; no reliable D call. This CDR3 has 14 amino acids. Trimming left V 5 bases short and J 0 bases short, with 11 bases between. Germline CDR1 is GTSNPN and CDR2 is SVGIG (reference sequence). CDR3 bases: TGTGCCTGGGTGGACGGGAGCTCTGGAAACACCATATATTTT. Residues: CAWVDGSSGNTIYF.

The CDR3 bases are TGCGCCAGCCGCCCGGCTGGGGCCAACGTCCTGACTTTC. Translating gives CASRPAGANVLTF. The chain has TRBV4-3 and TRBJ2-6, with D uncertain. Trimming stripped 8 bases from V and 2 bases from J, with 7 bases between. Germline V gives CDR1 LGHNA, CDR2 YSLEER. This CDR3 spans 13 amino acids.